These T cell receptor beta chains were read from a single sample in a study of blood T cell repertoires in COVID-19. Method: immunoSEQ multiplex PCR; TCRdb's copy keeps in-frame clones and lacks some. In the table there are under 250,000 clones, 80% to 90% of which are singletons. The sequenced sample was peripheral blood. These receptor sequences come from a man aged 40-49 years with active or convalescent COVID-19. Each CDR3 is given with its conserved first and last residue. D genes are given only for firm matches. Expanded clones are given a class, and other clones once, few, many or no size at all.

CDR3nt	CDR3aa	d_gene	abundance	v_gene	j_gene
TGCAGCGTTGAAGCACCCGCGGCCCTTGGCTACACCTTC	CSVEAPAALGYTF	NA	NA	TRBV29-1	TRBJ1-2
TGTGCCAGCAGTACAACAGGGGGGGGTTCACCCCTCCACTTT	CASSTTGGGSPLHF	TRBD1	NA	TRBV27	TRBJ1-6
TGTGCCAGCACTCGTGGGGGGAATCAGCCCCAGCATTTT	CASTRGGNQPQHF	NA	NA	TRBV12-3/TRBV12-4	TRBJ1-5
TGCGCCAGCAGCCAAGGTGGCTATGAGCAGTTCTTC	CASSQGGYEQFF	NA	few	TRBV4-1	TRBJ2-1
TGCGCCAGCAGCAGAACGGGGGTCCACTACAATGAGCAGTTCTTC	CASSRTGVHYNEQFF	NA	NA	TRBV10-1	TRBJ2-1
TGTGCCAGCTCAGGGGACATCGTCTCTGGAAACACCATATATTTT	CASSGDIVSGNTIYF	NA	NA	TRBV18	TRBJ1-3
TGTGCCAGTAACCAACAGGGGGCAAACACTGAAGCTTTCTTT	CASNQQGANTEAFF	TRBD1	NA	TRBV19	TRBJ1-1
TGCAGCGTTGATGGACAGGGGGAATTCTCCTACAATGAGCAGTTCTTC	CSVDGQGEFSYNEQFF	TRBD1	NA	TRBV29-1	TRBJ2-1
TGTGCCAGCAGTTACCTTACTAGCGGGGGCTACAATGAGCAGTTCTTC	CASSYLTSGGYNEQFF	TRBD2	NA	TRBV6-4	TRBJ2-1
TGCGCCAGCAGCGTGACAGATACGCAGTATTTT	CASSVTDTQYF	NA	NA	TRBV10-2	TRBJ2-3
TGTGCCAGCTCACCACCGCAGGGGGTGGGCACTGAAGCTTTCTTT	CASSPPQGVGTEAFF	TRBD1	NA	TRBV18	TRBJ1-1
TGCGCCAGCAGACCCACTACCCCGCCTTCTGAGCAGTTCTTC	CASRPTTPPSEQFF	NA	NA	TRBV5-1	TRBJ2-1
TGTGCCTGGAGTGTGCAGGGGGGTAATTCACCCCTCCACTTT	CAWSVQGGNSPLHF	TRBD1	NA	TRBV30	TRBJ1-6
TGTGCCAGCTCATTGGGACAGATCTACGAGCAGTACTTC	CASSLGQIYEQYF	TRBD1	NA	TRBV18	TRBJ2-7
TGTGCCAGCTCAAATTTACAGGGAATTCAGCCCCAGCATTTT	CASSNLQGIQPQHF	NA	NA	TRBV18	TRBJ1-5
TGTGCCAGCAGCTGGGCGGGGGGGTCCTACGAGCAGTACTTC	CASSWAGGSYEQYF	TRBD2	NA	TRBV3-1/TRBV3-2	TRBJ2-7
TGTGCCAGCAGCCCGGGACTCCAGGGGGACACAGATACGCAGTATTTT	CASSPGLQGDTDTQYF	NA	NA	TRBV4-2	TRBJ2-3